This TCR beta chain derives from a study of metastatic and nonmetastatic thyroid tumors. Overall study context: A comparison of repertoires was made across blood and tumor or nodule tissue from malignant and benign thyroid patients.

Points from the study as a whole: In blood and tumor, TCR beta diversity was reportedly significantly higher in malignant thyroid tumors than in benign nodules.

The V and J ends lost 7 bases and 1 base respectively, with 13 bases between them. Looked up from germline, CDR1 is MNHEY and CDR2 is SVGEGT. The CDR3 is made up of 14 amino acids. There are a few counts of this clone. Its target is not known. Per the study methods: Between-group CDR3 differences, defined by clinicopathological status, yielded a distant-metastasis classifier for papillary thyroid cancer. TCRdb re-processed the PCR reads through MiXCR. It is TCRdb's table, rather than the study itself, that gives the V and J calls and clone size. This table has around 30,000 clones, roughly a tenth appearing once. All patients reached thyroid surgery having received no treatment beforehand.

The sample taken for sequencing was blood. The receptor comes from a female donor with papillary thyroid cancer or a benign thyroid nodule (not recorded which). Some clones in this sample may be carry-over from other donors' samples. The chain recombines TRBV6-2 or TRBV6-3 with TRBJ1-1; D may be TRBD1 (6 bases). CDR3 DNA sequence: TGTGCCAGCACCCTGACAGGAGGGAACACTGAAGCTTTCTTT. Translating gives CASTLTGGNTEAFF.